These 23 T cell receptor beta chains share one sample of origin, sequenced in a study of control samples from healthy donors and cancer patients. Clones were read by immunoSEQ multiplex PCR, and TCRdb kept only the in-frame ones, dropping some. The top ten hold over 9% of the sample, which has 110,000 to 150,000 clones, roughly 92% seen once. The specimen was blood. These receptors were obtained from a man between 25 and 39 years old in good health.

The V gene is TRBV5-3, the J gene TRBJ2-2, with no clear D. TRBV5-3 is identified as an open reading frame with a role that is uncertain. The CDR3 runs to 14 residues. V lost 2 bases and J lost 8, with 13 bases in between. The chain's CDR3 is CARSFINWGGELFF. The CDR3 DNA is TGTGCCAGAAGCTTTATTAATTGGGGAGGGGAGCTGTTTTTT.

V is TRBV9 and J is TRBJ2-2; no definite D call. CDR3 length: 13 residues. Per germline, CDR1 SGDLS and CDR2 YYNGEE. Trimming shortened V by 0 bases and J by 7 bases, and 7 bases separated the two germline ends. The CDR3 DNA sequence: TGTGCCAGCAGCGTAGGGTCAGTCGGGGAGCTGTTTTTT. Protein product: CASSVGSVGELFF.

This clone was detected only once. V and J are TRBV2 and TRBJ2-7; 9 bases line up with TRBD2. From germline, CDR1 is SNHLY and CDR2 FYNNEI. The CDR3 has 15 residues. V trimming: 6 bases; J trimming: 7 bases; junction bases outside the gene matches: 13. The CDR3 sequence: CASRRIAGVVGEQYF. CDR3 coding DNA: TGTGCCAGCAGGAGGATAGCGGGAGTTGTGGGGGAGCAGTACTTC.

V and J are TRBV5-1 and TRBJ1-1; 9 positions match TRBD1. CDR1 and CDR2 (germline): SGHRS, YFSETQ. CDR3 length equals 15 residues. V lost 4 bases to trimming and J lost 3 bases; unmatched junction nucleotides: 7. The DNA for the CDR3 is TGCGCCAGCAGCCCGGAACAGGGGGCGGACACTGAAGCTTTCTTT. This gives the protein CASSPEQGADTEAFF.

The chain joins TRBV5-1 to TRBJ1-1, with a possible D match to TRBD1 (6 bases). CDR1 SGHRS and CDR2 YFSETQ come from the germline V gene. The CDR3 is made up of 14 amino acids. V gave up 5 bases and J gave up 0 bases, with 11 bases separating them. DNA of the CDR3: TGCGCCAGCAGTACAGGGAACATGAACACTGAAGCTTTCTTT. Amino acids: CASSTGNMNTEAFF.

The rearrangement uses TRBV28 and TRBJ2-7; D not certain. V was shortened by 5 bases and J by 0 bases, with 2 bases between the two germline ends. The CDR3 is 11 residues long. The germline V gene has CDR1 MDHEN and CDR2 SYDVKM. The CDR3 loop is CASSRSYEQYF. CDR3 sequence (DNA): TGTGCCAGCAGTCGCTCCTACGAGCAGTACTTC.

The sample holds one count of this clone. This sequence joins TRBV27 and TRBJ2-1, with D tentatively TRBD1 (5 bases). Germline V gene data show CDR1 as MNHEY and CDR2 as SMNVEV (reference sequence). Trimming took off 7 bases at V and 8 bases at J, with 18 bases between the two ends. CDR3 length equals 14 residues. The CDR3 is CASIKDINGDEQFF. The DNA for the CDR3 is TGTGCCAGCATCAAGGACATTAATGGAGATGAGCAGTTCTTC.

V gene TRBV6-6 combines with J gene TRBJ2-7; 7 bases agree with TRBD1. Germline CDR1 is MNHNY and CDR2 is SVGAGI (reference sequence). V lost 3 bases to trimming and J lost 4 bases; unmatched junction nucleotides: 6. The CDR3 runs 14 residues. The CDR3 here is CASSYRGGAYEQYF. CDR3 in DNA: TGTGCCAGCAGTTATCGAGGGGGCGCGTACGAGCAGTACTTC.

The chain carries TRBV28 and TRBJ1-6, with a possible D match to TRBD1 (5 bases). CDR1 MDHEN and CDR2 SYDVKM come from the germline V gene. The length of the CDR3 is 13 residues. V gave up 8 bases and J gave up 5 bases, with 10 bases separating them. This CDR3 reads CASQGSNNSPLHF. The DNA of the CDR3 is TGTGCCAGCCAGGGCAGCAATAATTCACCCCTCCACTTT.

The genes are TRBV6-5 and TRBJ1-5; tentatively, D is TRBD1 (6 bases). The CDR3 contains 15 residues. Trimming removed 6 bases at V and 4 bases at J, with 16 bases between. CDR1 MNHEY and CDR2 SVGAGI come from the germline V gene. The CDR3 region is CASRSDRRLNQPQHF. The CDR3 region has the DNA TGTGCCAGCAGGTCCGACAGGAGGCTAAATCAGCCCCAGCATTTT.

The chain combines TRBV3-1 (or the pseudogene TRBV3-2) with TRBJ2-7; TRBD1 or TRBD2 may be the D gene (5 bases each). V lost 0 bases and J 3 bases, leaving 12 bases between the germline ends. The CDR3 covers 15 residues. Germline V CDR1 and CDR2: LGHDT, YNNKEL (reference sequence). The CDR3 is CASSQDPGSSYEQYF. CDR3 DNA sequence: TGTGCCAGCAGCCAAGATCCAGGGAGCAGCTACGAGCAGTACTTC.

V usage is TRBV25-1 and J usage is TRBJ2-1, with unresolved D. CDR3 size: 12 residues. V was trimmed by 8 bases and J by 3 bases, leaving 8 bases between them. Germline V gene lookup returns CDR1 MGHDK and CDR2 SYGVNS. CDR3 in amino acids: CASQNYYNEQFF. The CDR3 DNA reads as TGTGCCAGCCAAAACTACTACAATGAGCAGTTCTTC.

The chain joins TRBV5-4 to TRBJ2-1; D unresolved. Trimming stripped 0 bases from V and 11 bases from J, with 18 bases between. CDR1 and CDR2 from the germline V gene are SGHNT and YYREEE (reference sequence). The CDR3 runs to 15 residues. The CDR3 nucleotides read TGTGCCAGCAGCTTGGAAGGTAGTGTACAAACAAAGCAGTTCTTC. This codes for CASSLEGSVQTKQFF. Variable domain in full (rest from reference TRBV5-4 and TRBJ2-1): ETGVTQSPTHLIKTRGQQVTLRCSSQSGHNTVSWYQQALGQGPQFIFQYYREEENGRGNFPPRFSGLQFPNYSSELNVNALELDDSALYLCASSLEGSVQTKQFFGPGTRLTVL.

Here the CDR3 DNA reads TGTGCCAGCAGCGTAGCTACGCCGGGACTAGCGGGAGCAGATACGCAGTATTTT. This translates into CASSVATPGLAGADTQYF. The chain uses TRBV9 and TRBJ2-3; 14 nucleotides match TRBD2. In germline, CDR1 is SGDLS, CDR2 YYNGEE. J gave up 4 bases and V 0 bases, and 7 bases lay outside the gene matches. This CDR3 is built from 18 residues.

This clone was detected only once. The chain combines TRBV11-3 with TRBJ2-5; D may be TRBD2 (5 bases). The CDR3 sequence is 17 residues long. CDR1 is SGHNT and CDR2 is YENEEA in the germline V gene. The V end was cut by 0 bases, the J end by 0 bases, with 14 bases between. CDR3 coding DNA: TGTGCCAGCAGCTTAGATTCTGGCGGGCCGTACCAAGAGACCCAGTACTTC. Residues: CASSLDSGGPYQETQYF. Filled out from reference TRBV11-3 and TRBJ2-5, the complete variable domain reads EAGVVQSPRYKIIEKKQPVAFWCNPISGHNTLYWYLQNLGQGPELLIRYENEEAVDDSQLPKDRFSAERLKGVDSTLKIQPAELGDSAVYLCASSLDSGGPYQETQYFGPGTRLLVL.

The chain uses TRBV18 and TRBJ2-7; D unresolved. The CDR3 extends over 14 amino acids. V lost 2 bases, J lost 2 bases, and 10 bases lay in between. CDR1 and CDR2 (germline): KGHSH, LQKENI. The CDR3 DNA follows: TGTGCCAGCTCACCAATATCAGGTACCTACGAGCAGTACTTC. Its protein product is CASSPISGTYEQYF.

The V gene is TRBV28, the J gene TRBJ2-5; 8 nucleotides align to TRBD1. CDR3 length equals 15 residues. V trimming: 8 bases; J trimming: 1 base; junction bases outside the gene matches: 9. Looked up from germline, CDR1 is MDHEN and CDR2 is SYDVKM. The CDR3 region has the DNA TGTGCCAGCCTCGGACAGGGAGTTGGCCAAGAGACCCAGTACTTC. Translating it yields CASLGQGVGQETQYF.

This clone was seen once. CDR3 residues: CASSSTVGGGYTF. The DNA of the CDR3 is TGTGCCAGCAGCAGCACGGTGGGTGGTGGCTACACCTTC. V and J are TRBV7-8 and TRBJ1-2; D ambiguous. Germline CDR1 SGHVS, CDR2 FQNEAQ. This CDR3 is 13 amino acids long. V lost 5 bases and J lost 7, with 14 bases in between.

The CDR3 sequence: CANSRDRVQETQYF. CDR3 coding DNA: TGTGCCAACAGCCGGGACAGAGTCCAAGAGACCCAGTACTTC. This rearrangement joins TRBV2 to TRBJ2-5; TRBD1 matches 7 bases. From germline, CDR1 is SNHLY and CDR2 FYNNEI. After removal of 10 bases from V and 1 base from J, the junction contained 9 bases not matched to a gene. The CDR3 is 14 residues long.

This clone counts as medium-sized. The chain combines TRBV19 with TRBJ1-5; tentatively, D is TRBD1 (6 bases). This CDR3 spans 13 amino acids. Germline lookup yields CDR1 LNHDA and CDR2 SQIVND (reference sequence). V lost 7 bases and J 6 bases, leaving 13 bases between the germline ends. The CDR3 DNA reads TGTGCCAGTATGTTGGGGGCCGCTCAGCCCCAGCATTTT. The encoded protein is CASMLGAAQPQHF.

The sample holds one count of this clone. The chain carries TRBV30 and TRBJ2-3; tentatively, D is TRBD2 (6 bases). The V gene lost 1 base and the J gene lost 8 bases, with 7 bases spanning the gap. CDR1 and CDR2 (germline): GTSNPN, SVGIG (reference sequence). The CDR3 consists of 11 residues. The CDR3 loop is CAWSDGGTQYF. CDR3 sequence (DNA): TGTGCCTGGAGTGACGGGGGTACGCAGTATTTT.

This chain uses TRBV6-2 or TRBV6-3 with TRBJ2-7; D not resolved. This CDR3 has 15 residues. CDR1 and CDR2 from the germline V gene are MNHEY and SVGEGT. V was shortened by 2 bases and J by 6 bases, with 17 bases between the two germline ends. CDR3 coding DNA: TGTGCCAGCAGTTACAATATGGTTCTGGGCGGCGAGCAGTACTTC. Residues: CASSYNMVLGGEQYF.

The chain joins TRBV6-1 to TRBJ1-1, with D perhaps TRBD1 (6 bases). The V gene's germline CDR1 is MNHNS and CDR2 SASEGT. The CDR3 spans 16 residues. The V end was cut by 4 bases, the J end by 1 base, with 16 bases between. CDR3 DNA sequence: TGTGCCAGCAGTGGCGAGACAGGCGAGAAGAACACTGAAGCTTTCTTT. Amino acids: CASSGETGEKNTEAFF.